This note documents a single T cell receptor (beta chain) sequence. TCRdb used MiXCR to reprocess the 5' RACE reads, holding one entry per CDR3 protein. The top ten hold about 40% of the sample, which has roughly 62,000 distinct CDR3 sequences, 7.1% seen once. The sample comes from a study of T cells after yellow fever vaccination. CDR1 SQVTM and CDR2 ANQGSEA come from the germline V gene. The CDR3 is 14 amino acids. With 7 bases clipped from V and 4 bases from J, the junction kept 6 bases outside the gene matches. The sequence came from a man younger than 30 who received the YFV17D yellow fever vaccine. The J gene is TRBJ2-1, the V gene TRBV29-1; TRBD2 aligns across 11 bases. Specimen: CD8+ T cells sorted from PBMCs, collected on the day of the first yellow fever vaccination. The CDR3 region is CSGRLAGIYNEQFF. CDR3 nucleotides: TGCAGCGGTCGACTAGCGGGGATATACAATGAGCAGTTCTTC.